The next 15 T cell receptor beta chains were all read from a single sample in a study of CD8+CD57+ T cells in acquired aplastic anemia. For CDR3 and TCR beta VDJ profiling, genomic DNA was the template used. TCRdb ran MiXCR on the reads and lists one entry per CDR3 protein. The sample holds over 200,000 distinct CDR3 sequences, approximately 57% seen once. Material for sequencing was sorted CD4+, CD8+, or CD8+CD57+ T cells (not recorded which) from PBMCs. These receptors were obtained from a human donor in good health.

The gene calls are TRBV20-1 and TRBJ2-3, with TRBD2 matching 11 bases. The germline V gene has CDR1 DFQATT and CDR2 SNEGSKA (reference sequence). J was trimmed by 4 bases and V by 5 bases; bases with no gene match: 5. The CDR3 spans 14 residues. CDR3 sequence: CSAGLLAGADTQYF. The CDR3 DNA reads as TGCAGTGCTGGATTACTAGCGGGAGCAGATACGCAGTATTTT.

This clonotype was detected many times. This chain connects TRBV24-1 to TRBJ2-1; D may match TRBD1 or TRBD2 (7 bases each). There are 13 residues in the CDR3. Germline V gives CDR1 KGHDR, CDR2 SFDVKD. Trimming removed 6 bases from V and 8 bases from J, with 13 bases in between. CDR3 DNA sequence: TGTGCCACCAGTTGGGGAGGGGGCTATGAGCAGTTCTTC. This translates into CATSWGGGYEQFF.

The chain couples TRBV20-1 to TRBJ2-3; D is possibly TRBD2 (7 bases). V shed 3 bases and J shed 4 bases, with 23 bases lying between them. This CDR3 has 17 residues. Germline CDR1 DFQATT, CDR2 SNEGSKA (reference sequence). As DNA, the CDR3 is TGCAGTGCTAGGGACTTCGAGGGGGGGCTTGGCGCAGATACGCAGTATTTT. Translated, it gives CSARDFEGGLGADTQYF.

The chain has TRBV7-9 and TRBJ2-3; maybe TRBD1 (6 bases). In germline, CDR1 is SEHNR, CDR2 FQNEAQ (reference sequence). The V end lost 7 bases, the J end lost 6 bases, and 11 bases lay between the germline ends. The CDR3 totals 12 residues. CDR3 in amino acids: CASKKGEDTQYF. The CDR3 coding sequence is TGTGCCAGCAAAAAGGGGGAGGATACGCAGTATTTT.

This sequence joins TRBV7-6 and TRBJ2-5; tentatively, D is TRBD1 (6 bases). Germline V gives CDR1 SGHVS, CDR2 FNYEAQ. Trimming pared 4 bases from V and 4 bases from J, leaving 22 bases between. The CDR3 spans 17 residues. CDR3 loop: CASSSRGNGWGLETQYF. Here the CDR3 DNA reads TGTGCCAGCAGCTCCAGGGGTAACGGGTGGGGTCTAGAGACCCAGTACTTC.

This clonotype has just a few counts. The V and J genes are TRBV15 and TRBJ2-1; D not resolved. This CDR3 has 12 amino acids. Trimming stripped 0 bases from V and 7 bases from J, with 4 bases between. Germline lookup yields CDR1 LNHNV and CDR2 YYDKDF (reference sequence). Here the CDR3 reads CATSREVNEQFF. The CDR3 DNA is TGTGCCACCAGCAGAGAAGTTAATGAGCAGTTCTTC.

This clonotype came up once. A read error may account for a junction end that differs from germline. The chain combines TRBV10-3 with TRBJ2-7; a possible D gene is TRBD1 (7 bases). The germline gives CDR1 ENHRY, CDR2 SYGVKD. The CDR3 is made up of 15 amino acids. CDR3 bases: TGTGCCAGCAGTTACAGGGGAGGTAATGGCTACGAGCAGTACTTC. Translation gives CASSYRGGNGYEQYF.

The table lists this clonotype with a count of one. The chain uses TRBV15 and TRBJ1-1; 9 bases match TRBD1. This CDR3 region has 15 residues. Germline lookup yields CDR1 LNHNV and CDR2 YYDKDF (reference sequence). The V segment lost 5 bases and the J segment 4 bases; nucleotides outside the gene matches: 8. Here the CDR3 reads CATSGQGSGSTEAFF. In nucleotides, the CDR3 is TGTGCCACCAGCGGACAGGGGTCCGGGAGCACTGAAGCTTTCTTT.

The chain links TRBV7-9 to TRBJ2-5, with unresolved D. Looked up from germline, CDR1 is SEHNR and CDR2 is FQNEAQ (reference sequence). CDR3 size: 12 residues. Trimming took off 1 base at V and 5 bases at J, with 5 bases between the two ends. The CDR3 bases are TGTGCCAGCAGCTTAGTCGATGAGACCCAGTACTTC. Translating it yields CASSLVDETQYF.

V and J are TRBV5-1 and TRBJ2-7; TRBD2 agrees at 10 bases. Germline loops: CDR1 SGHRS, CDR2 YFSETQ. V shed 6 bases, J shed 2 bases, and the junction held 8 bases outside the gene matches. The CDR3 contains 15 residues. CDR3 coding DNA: TGCGCCAGCAACCATCTAGCGGGAGTAGCCTACGAGCAGTACTTC. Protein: CASNHLAGVAYEQYF.

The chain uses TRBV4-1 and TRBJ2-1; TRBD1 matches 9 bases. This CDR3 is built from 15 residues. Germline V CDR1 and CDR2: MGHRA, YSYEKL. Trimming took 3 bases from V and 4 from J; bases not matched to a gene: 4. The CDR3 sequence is CASSQGQGLYNEQFF. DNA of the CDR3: TGCGCCAGCAGCCAGGGACAGGGTCTGTACAATGAGCAGTTCTTC.

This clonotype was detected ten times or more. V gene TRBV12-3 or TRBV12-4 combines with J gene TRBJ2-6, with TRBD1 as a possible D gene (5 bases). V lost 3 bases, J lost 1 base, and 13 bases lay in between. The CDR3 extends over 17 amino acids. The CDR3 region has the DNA TGTGCCAGCAGTTTTGGGCCAACAGGTTCTGGGGCCAACGTCCTGACTTTC. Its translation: CASSFGPTGSGANVLTF.

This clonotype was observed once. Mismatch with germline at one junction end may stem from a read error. CDR3 DNA: TGTGCCAGCAGCTTAGGACCGGGGGAAGGAGACACTATATATTTT. Translated, it gives CASSLGPGEGDTIYF. The J gene is TRBJ1-3, the V gene TRBV11-2; maybe TRBD1 (5 bases). The length of the CDR3 is 15 residues. CDR1 is SGHAT, CDR2 FQNNGV, per germline.

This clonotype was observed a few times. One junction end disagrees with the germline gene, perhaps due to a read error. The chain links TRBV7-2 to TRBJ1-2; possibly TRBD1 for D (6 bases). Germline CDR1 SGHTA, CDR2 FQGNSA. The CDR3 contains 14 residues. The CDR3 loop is CASSLSTGNYGYTF. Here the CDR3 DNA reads TGTGCCAGCAGCTTATCCACAGGGAACTATGGTTACACCTTC. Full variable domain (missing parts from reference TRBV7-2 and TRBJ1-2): GAGVSQSPSNKVTEKGKDVELRCDPISGHTALYWYRQSLGQGLEFLIYFQGNSAPDKSGLPSDRFSAERTGGSVSTLTIQRTQQEDSAVYLCASSLSTGNYGYTFGSGTRLTVV.

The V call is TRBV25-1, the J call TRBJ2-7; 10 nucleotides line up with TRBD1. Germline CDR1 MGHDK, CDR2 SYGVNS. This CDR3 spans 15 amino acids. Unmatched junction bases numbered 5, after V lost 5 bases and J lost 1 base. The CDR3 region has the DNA TGTGCCAGCAGTCCCGACAGGGGGCCTTCCTACGAGCAGTACTTC. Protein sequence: CASSPDRGPSYEQYF.